The present entry profiles one T cell receptor beta chain with its context. Antigen: not known. Libraries were prepared by immunoSEQ multiplex PCR; TCRdb keeps only in-frame clonotypes and omits some of them. The table lists around 10,000 clones, about 79% of them singletons. The ends were cut back, 1 base at V and 6 bases at J, with 12 bases in the middle. Germline values: CDR1 SEHNR, CDR2 FQNEAQ (reference sequence). The CDR3 loop spans 14 amino acids. These data come from a study of OX40 agonist ivuxolimab in advanced cancers. Regarding the study as a whole: Compared with CD4+, CD8+ T cells on average had more expanded clones.

V is TRBV7-9 and J is TRBJ1-2, with D possibly matching TRBD1 (5 bases). Here the sequenced sample was CD4+ or CD8+ T cells sorted from blood, taken in a trial of the OX40 agonist ivuxolimab. The source of this sequence is an adult with an advanced solid tumor such as melanoma, head and neck, liver or kidney cancer. Here the CDR3 reads CASSLGARVDGYTF. The CDR3 region has the DNA TGTGCCAGCAGCTTAGGGGCCAGGGTGGATGGCTACACCTTC.